This T cell receptor beta chain was captured in a study of blood T cell repertoires in COVID-19. Germline V gene lookup returns CDR1 SQVTM and CDR2 ANQGSEA. The CDR3 contains 14 residues. With V trimmed by 7 bases and J by 7 bases, 15 bases remained unmatched. Assay: immunoSEQ multiplex PCR; the TCRdb copy retains only in-frame clones and omits some. The table records under 450,000 clones, 70% to 85% of them present only once. V gene TRBV29-1 combines with J gene TRBJ2-5; 7 nucleotides line up with TRBD1. This TCR came from a human donor with acute or convalescent COVID-19. The donor label of this sample is uncertain. The sequenced material came from peripheral blood. CDR3 protein: CSAKDRPSIGTQYF. The CDR3 DNA reads TGCAGCGCCAAGGACAGGCCCTCAATCGGGACCCAGTACTTC. Variable domain in full (rest from reference TRBV29-1 and TRBJ2-5): SAVISQKPSRDICQRGTSLTIQCQVDSQVTMMFWYRQQPGQSLTLIATANQGSEATYESGFVIDKFPISRPNLTFSTLTVSNMSPEDSSIYLCSAKDRPSIGTQYFGPGTRLLVL.